Listed below are T cell receptor beta chains from one sample, sequenced in a study of blood T cell repertoires in COVID-19. Here immunoSEQ multiplex PCR was the method, and the copy in TCRdb shows in-frame clones only, minus some. The sample contains 36,000 or so clones, 85% to 90% of which appear only once. What was sequenced was peripheral blood. The receptors were sampled from a woman in her seventies with active COVID-19. Each CDR3 is given with its conserved first and last residue. The order of the fields is J gene, clone size, D gene, V gene, CDR3 protein, CDR3 DNA. D genes are given only for firm matches. Size tells how often a clone was seen (once, few, many) or the class of an expanded clone, and some rows leave it out.

j_gene: TRBJ2-2; abundance: .; d_gene: .; v_gene: TRBV4-1; CDR3aa: CASSQSREADTGELFF; CDR3nt: TGCGCCAGCAGCCAATCCCGAGAGGCGGACACCGGGGAGCTGTTTTTT
j_gene: TRBJ2-5; abundance: .; d_gene: TRBD2; v_gene: TRBV7-8; CDR3aa: CASGLAGDQETQYF; CDR3nt: TGTGCCAGCGGACTAGCGGGGGACCAAGAGACCCAGTACTTC
j_gene: TRBJ1-2; abundance: .; d_gene: TRBD1; v_gene: TRBV6-5; CDR3aa: CASSNTGGAGYGYTF; CDR3nt: TGTGCCAGCAGTAATACAGGGGGCGCTGGCTATGGCTACACCTTC
j_gene: TRBJ1-5; abundance: .; d_gene: .; v_gene: TRBV6-5; CDR3aa: CASSTGLNQPQHF; CDR3nt: TGTGCCAGCTCCACAGGGCTCAATCAGCCCCAGCATTTT
j_gene: TRBJ2-5; abundance: .; d_gene: TRBD2; v_gene: TRBV5-1; CDR3aa: CASSIVAGAEETQYF; CDR3nt: TGCGCCAGCAGCATCGTAGCGGGGGCCGAAGAGACCCAGTACTTC
j_gene: TRBJ2-3; abundance: .; d_gene: .; v_gene: TRBV6-6; CDR3aa: CASTLSSADTQYF; CDR3nt: TGTGCCAGCACCCTCTCCAGTGCAGATACGCAGTATTTT
j_gene: TRBJ1-4; abundance: .; d_gene: TRBD1; v_gene: TRBV5-1; CDR3aa: CASSLDRGGEKLFF; CDR3nt: TGCGCCAGCAGCTTAGACAGGGGCGGTGAAAAACTGTTTTTT
j_gene: TRBJ1-3; abundance: .; d_gene: .; v_gene: TRBV19; CDR3aa: CASSIFTDSGNTIYF; CDR3nt: TGTGCCAGTAGTATTTTTACAGACTCTGGAAACACCATATATTTT
j_gene: TRBJ2-2; abundance: .; d_gene: TRBD1; v_gene: TRBV10-3; CDR3aa: CAISGDRESGELFF; CDR3nt: TGTGCCATCAGTGGAGACAGGGAAAGCGGGGAGCTGTTTTTT
j_gene: TRBJ1-1; abundance: .; d_gene: TRBD1; v_gene: TRBV12-3/TRBV12-4; CDR3aa: CASSHDRGIEAFF; CDR3nt: TGTGCCAGCAGCCACGACAGGGGCATCGAAGCTTTCTTT
j_gene: TRBJ1-2; abundance: .; d_gene: TRBD1; v_gene: TRBV5-4; CDR3aa: CASGIPGQGEPRYGYTF; CDR3nt: TGTGCCAGCGGTATACCGGGACAGGGGGAACCCCGGTATGGCTACACCTTC
j_gene: TRBJ2-1; abundance: .; d_gene: TRBD2; v_gene: TRBV7-9; CDR3aa: CASSYGTSVNNEQFF; CDR3nt: TGTGCCAGCAGCTATGGGACTAGCGTTAACAATGAGCAGTTCTTC
j_gene: TRBJ2-5; abundance: .; d_gene: TRBD1; v_gene: TRBV11-2; CDR3aa: CASSPRQGGETQYF; CDR3nt: TGTGCCAGCAGCCCTAGACAGGGGGGCGAGACCCAGTACTTC
j_gene: TRBJ2-2; abundance: .; d_gene: .; v_gene: TRBV7-9; CDR3aa: CASRDSANTGELFF; CDR3nt: TGTGCCAGCAGGGACAGCGCGAACACCGGGGAGCTGTTTTTT
j_gene: TRBJ2-1; abundance: .; d_gene: TRBD1; v_gene: TRBV5-1; CDR3aa: CASRPIGTGPYNEQFF; CDR3nt: TGCGCCAGCAGGCCTATAGGGACAGGGCCCTACAATGAGCAGTTCTTC
j_gene: TRBJ1-6; abundance: .; d_gene: .; v_gene: TRBV30; CDR3aa: CAWSLTQGISYNSPLHF; CDR3nt: TGTGCCTGGAGTTTAACTCAGGGAATCTCCTATAATTCACCCCTCCACTTT
j_gene: TRBJ2-3; abundance: .; d_gene: TRBD2; v_gene: TRBV7-3; CDR3aa: CASSSDGTSGADTQYF; CDR3nt: TGTGCCAGCAGCTCAGACGGGACTAGCGGAGCGGATACGCAGTATTTT
j_gene: TRBJ2-1; abundance: .; d_gene: TRBD1; v_gene: TRBV11-2; CDR3aa: CASSGGQGTYNEQFF; CDR3nt: TGTGCCAGCAGCGGGGGACAGGGGACCTACAATGAGCAGTTCTTC
j_gene: TRBJ1-1; abundance: .; d_gene: TRBD1; v_gene: TRBV10-3; CDR3aa: CAISDRQGMTEAFF; CDR3nt: TGTGCCATCAGTGACCGACAGGGTATGACTGAAGCTTTCTTT
j_gene: TRBJ1-5; abundance: once; d_gene: .; v_gene: TRBV6-5; CDR3aa: CASSYSEGRKPQHF; CDR3nt: TGTGCCAGCAGTTACTCGGAAGGGAGGAAGCCCCAGCATTTT
j_gene: TRBJ1-5; abundance: .; d_gene: TRBD1; v_gene: TRBV9; CDR3aa: CASSQGGADQPQHF; CDR3nt: TGTGCCAGCAGCCAAGGGGGCGCAGATCAGCCCCAGCATTTT
j_gene: TRBJ2-3; abundance: .; d_gene: TRBD1; v_gene: TRBV6-5; CDR3aa: CASAGGTGGDTQYF; CDR3nt: TGTGCCAGCGCTGGTGGGACAGGGGGGGATACGCAGTATTTT
j_gene: TRBJ2-1; abundance: .; d_gene: .; v_gene: TRBV27; CDR3aa: CASSLTTSYSYNEQFF; CDR3nt: TGTGCCAGCAGTTTAACCACTAGCTACTCCTACAATGAGCAGTTCTTC
j_gene: TRBJ2-3; abundance: .; d_gene: TRBD1; v_gene: TRBV4-2; CDR3aa: CASSHPSGGDTDTQYF; CDR3nt: TGTGCCAGCAGCCATCCGTCAGGGGGAGACACAGATACGCAGTATTTT
j_gene: TRBJ2-5; abundance: .; d_gene: .; v_gene: TRBV10-2; CDR3aa: CASSEPSSGQETQYF; CDR3nt: TGCGCCAGCAGTGAGCCTTCGAGCGGGCAAGAGACCCAGTACTTC
j_gene: TRBJ1-2; abundance: once; d_gene: TRBD1; v_gene: TRBV5-6; CDR3aa: CASSWDSYGYTF; CDR3nt: TGTGCCAGCAGCTGGGACAGCTATGGCTACACCTTC
j_gene: TRBJ1-4; abundance: .; d_gene: .; v_gene: TRBV30; CDR3aa: CAWSVGQLHEKLFF; CDR3nt: TGTGCCTGGAGTGTGGGGCAACTCCATGAAAAACTGTTTTTT
j_gene: TRBJ1-6; abundance: .; d_gene: .; v_gene: TRBV6-6; CDR3aa: CATCPGRSPLHF; CDR3nt: TGTGCCACCTGCCCGGGGAGATCACCCCTCCACTTT
j_gene: TRBJ1-2; abundance: .; d_gene: TRBD1; v_gene: TRBV3-1/TRBV3-2; CDR3aa: CASSQDPPAGTALF; CDR3nt: TGTGCCAGCAGCCAAGATCCCCCGGCCGGGACAGCCCTTTTC
j_gene: TRBJ1-2; abundance: .; d_gene: .; v_gene: TRBV19; CDR3aa: CASSMGHRVDGAYGYTF; CDR3nt: TGTGCCAGTAGTATGGGTCACAGGGTCGATGGTGCCTATGGCTACACCTTC
j_gene: TRBJ2-5; abundance: .; d_gene: TRBD2; v_gene: TRBV12-3/TRBV12-4; CDR3aa: CASSPRGEETQYF; CDR3nt: TGTGCCAGCAGTCCACGGGGGGAAGAGACCCAGTACTTC
j_gene: TRBJ2-7; abundance: once; d_gene: .; v_gene: TRBV5-4; CDR3aa: CASSVQGTYEQYF; CDR3nt: TGTGCCAGCAGTGTTCAGGGAACCTACGAGCAGTACTTC
j_gene: TRBJ2-1; abundance: .; d_gene: TRBD2; v_gene: TRBV5-1; CDR3aa: CASSIGGAPGNEQFF; CDR3nt: TGCGCCAGCAGCATCGGGGGGGCCCCAGGTAATGAGCAGTTCTTC
j_gene: TRBJ2-4; abundance: .; d_gene: .; v_gene: TRBV14; CDR3aa: CASSPTPGKNIQYF; CDR3nt: TGTGCCAGCAGCCCCACCCCCGGGAAAAACATTCAGTACTTC
j_gene: TRBJ1-2; abundance: .; d_gene: .; v_gene: TRBV4-3; CDR3aa: CASSQDRYGYTF; CDR3nt: TGCGCCAGCAGCCAAGATCGCTATGGCTACACCTTC
j_gene: TRBJ1-2; abundance: once; d_gene: .; v_gene: TRBV9; CDR3aa: CASSSGGGGSYGYTF; CDR3nt: TGTGCCAGCAGCTCAGGTGGGGGAGGAAGCTATGGCTACACCTTC
j_gene: TRBJ2-4; abundance: large; d_gene: .; v_gene: TRBV4-3; CDR3aa: CASSQDPLEGKNIQYF; CDR3nt: TGCGCCAGCAGCCAAGATCCCCTGGAGGGCAAAAACATTCAGTACTTC
j_gene: TRBJ2-5; abundance: once; d_gene: .; v_gene: TRBV7-7; CDR3aa: CASSLGRQETQYF; CDR3nt: TGTGCCAGCAGCCTGGGCCGCCAAGAGACCCAGTACTTC
j_gene: TRBJ1-2; abundance: .; d_gene: .; v_gene: TRBV7-2; CDR3aa: CASSLVWADPENGYTF; CDR3nt: TGTGCCAGCAGCTTAGTGTGGGCAGACCCTGAAAATGGCTACACCTTC
j_gene: TRBJ2-5; abundance: .; d_gene: TRBD2; v_gene: TRBV7-2; CDR3aa: CASSLNQRGGEYF; CDR3nt: TGTGCCAGCAGCCTTAACCAGCGGGGGGGCGAGTACTTC
j_gene: TRBJ1-6; abundance: .; d_gene: .; v_gene: TRBV7-2; CDR3aa: CASSFDGVSPLHF; CDR3nt: TGTGCCAGCAGCTTTGACGGGGTTTCACCCCTCCACTTT
j_gene: TRBJ1-2; abundance: .; d_gene: .; v_gene: TRBV11-2; CDR3aa: CASSLEGRKIDGYTF; CDR3nt: TGTGCCAGCAGCTTAGAGGGGAGGAAAATAGATGGCTACACCTTC
j_gene: TRBJ1-4; abundance: .; d_gene: TRBD1; v_gene: TRBV27; CDR3aa: CASSLSNRGKGEKLFF; CDR3nt: TGTGCCAGCAGTTTATCCAACAGGGGAAAAGGAGAAAAACTGTTTTTT
j_gene: TRBJ2-3; abundance: .; d_gene: .; v_gene: TRBV7-9; CDR3aa: CASSPRDFGTDTQYF; CDR3nt: TGTGCCAGCAGCCCACGGGACTTTGGCACAGATACGCAGTATTTT
j_gene: TRBJ1-1; abundance: once; d_gene: .; v_gene: TRBV2; CDR3aa: CASSQQGLGTEAFF; CDR3nt: TGTGCCAGCAGTCAACAGGGCCTCGGCACTGAAGCTTTCTTT